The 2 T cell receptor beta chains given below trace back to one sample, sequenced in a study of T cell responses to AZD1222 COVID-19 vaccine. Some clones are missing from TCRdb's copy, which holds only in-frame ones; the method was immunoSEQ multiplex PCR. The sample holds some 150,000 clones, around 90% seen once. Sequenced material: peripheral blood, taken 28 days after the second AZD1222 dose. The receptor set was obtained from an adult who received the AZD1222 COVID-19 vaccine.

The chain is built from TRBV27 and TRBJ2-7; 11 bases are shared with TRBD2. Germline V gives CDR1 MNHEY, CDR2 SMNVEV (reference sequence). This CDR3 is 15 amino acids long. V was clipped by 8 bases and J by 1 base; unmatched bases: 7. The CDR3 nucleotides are TGTGCCAGCCGAAACCGACTAGCGGGATCCTACGAGCAGTACTTC. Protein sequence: CASRNRLAGSYEQYF.

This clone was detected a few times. CDR3 residues: CATRLVETDTQYF. For the CDR3, the DNA is TGTGCCACCAGACTAGTGGAGACAGATACGCAGTATTTT. The rearrangement uses TRBV19 and TRBJ2-3; perhaps TRBD2 as D (6 bases). Trimming took 10 bases from V and 3 from J, leaving 14 bases between them. Germline V gene lookup returns CDR1 LNHDA and CDR2 SQIVND (reference sequence). This CDR3 comprises 13 residues.